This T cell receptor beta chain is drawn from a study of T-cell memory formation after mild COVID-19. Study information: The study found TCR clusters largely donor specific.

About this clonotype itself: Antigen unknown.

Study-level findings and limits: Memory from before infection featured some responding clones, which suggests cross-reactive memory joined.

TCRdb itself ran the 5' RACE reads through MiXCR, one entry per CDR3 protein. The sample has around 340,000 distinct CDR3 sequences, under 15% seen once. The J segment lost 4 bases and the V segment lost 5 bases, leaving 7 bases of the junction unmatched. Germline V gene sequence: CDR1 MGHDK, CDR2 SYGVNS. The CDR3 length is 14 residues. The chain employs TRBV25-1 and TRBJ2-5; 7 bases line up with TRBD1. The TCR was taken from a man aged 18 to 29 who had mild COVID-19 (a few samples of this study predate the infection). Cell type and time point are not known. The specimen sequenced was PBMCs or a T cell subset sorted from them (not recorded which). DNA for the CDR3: TGTGCCAGCAGTATCAACAGGGGACCAGAGACCCAGTACTTC. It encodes CASSINRGPETQYF. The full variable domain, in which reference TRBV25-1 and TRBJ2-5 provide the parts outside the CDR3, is EADIYQTPRYLVIGTGKKITLECSQTMGHDKMYWYQQDPGMELHLIHYSYGVNSTEKGDLSSESTVSRIRTEHFPLTLESARPSHTSQYLCASSINRGPETQYFGPGTRLLVL.